A single sample is the source of the 25 T cell receptor beta chains below, sequenced in a study of T cells in localized non-small cell lung cancer. Repertoires were generated with immunoSEQ multiplex PCR, while TCRdb's copy carries only in-frame clones and drops some. Here the sample spans 130,000 or so clones, around 89% being singletons. The sample in question was peripheral blood, obtained before any cancer treatment. The origin of the receptors is a female donor of 60 years or more with stage I lung adenocarcinoma.

The chain links TRBV4-2 to TRBJ2-1; a weak D match, TRBD2 (6 bases). Germline values: CDR1 LGHNA, CDR2 YNFKEQ. The CDR3 contains 14 residues. The germline V and J ends were trimmed by 4 bases and 7 bases, with 14 bases remaining between them. As DNA, the CDR3 is TGTGCCAGCAGCCGCACCGGGACTCAAAATGAGCAGTTCTTC. Translating it yields CASSRTGTQNEQFF.

The genes are TRBV7-6 and TRBJ1-2, with 7 bases aligning to TRBD1. With 5 bases clipped from V and 4 bases from J, the junction kept 22 bases outside the gene matches. Germline CDR1 and CDR2: SGHVS and FNYEAQ. The CDR3 is 19 residues long. The CDR3 DNA reads as TGTGCCAGCAGCCCTAATTTAGGTGGGACAGCTCAGACAACCTATGGCTACACCTTC. Protein: CASSPNLGGTAQTTYGYTF.

The rearrangement uses TRBV7-2 and TRBJ2-1, with D perhaps assigned TRBD1 or TRBD2 (5 bases each). V lost 5 bases, J lost 0 bases, and 11 bases lay in between. This CDR3 contains 15 residues. Germline V gene lookup returns CDR1 SGHTA and CDR2 FQGNSA. CDR3 amino acids: CASSPGTRSYNEQFF. The CDR3 region has the DNA TGTGCCAGCAGCCCCGGGACCCGCTCCTACAATGAGCAGTTCTTC.

This clone was seen more than once but under ten times. The chain couples TRBV29-1 to TRBJ1-2, with 8 bases fitting TRBD1. The CDR3 extends over 12 amino acids. V lost 7 bases and J lost 3; bases outside the gene matches: 4. Germline CDR1 SQVTM, CDR2 ANQGSEA. The CDR3 sequence is CSEKTGDYGYTF. The CDR3 nucleotides are TGCAGCGAGAAGACAGGGGACTATGGCTACACCTTC. Full variable domain (rest looked up from reference TRBV29-1 and TRBJ1-2): SAVISQKPSRDICQRGTSLTIQCQVDSQVTMMFWYRQQPGQSLTLIATANQGSEATYESGFVIDKFPISRPNLTFSTLTVSNMSPEDSSIYLCSEKTGDYGYTFGSGTRLTVV.

J is TRBJ2-6 and V is TRBV29-1; 11 bases fit TRBD1. V lost 0 bases to trimming and J lost 4 bases; unmatched junction nucleotides: 8. This CDR3 is built from 18 residues. Per germline, CDR1 SQVTM and CDR2 ANQGSEA. CDR3 bases: TGCAGCGTTGAAGATCGAGGGACAGGGGGGATCGGGGCCAACGTCCTGACTTTC. This codes for CSVEDRGTGGIGANVLTF.

This clone has just one count. The chain is built from TRBV10-3 and TRBJ2-7; TRBD2 aligns across 7 bases. This CDR3 has 13 amino acids. Germline V gives CDR1 ENHRY, CDR2 SYGVKD. V lost 6 bases to trimming and J lost 6 bases; unmatched junction nucleotides: 8. In nucleotides, the CDR3 is TGTGCCATCAGGGGGCAAACGGGGGGCGAGCAGTACTTC. Amino acid sequence: CAIRGQTGGEQYF.

The chain links TRBV9 to TRBJ1-2, with 8 bases that match TRBD1. Per germline, CDR1 SGDLS and CDR2 YYNGEE. The CDR3 runs 18 residues. J gave up 6 bases and V 5 bases, and 21 bases lay outside the gene matches. CDR3 DNA sequence: TGTGCCAGCAGAGATCCCGGGACAGGAACCTCTCGCGTCCATGGCTACACCTTC. It translates to CASRDPGTGTSRVHGYTF.

This chain links TRBV7-3 with TRBJ2-3; 9 nucleotides match TRBD1. The ends lost 5 bases at V and 4 bases at J; junction bases unmatched: 4. Germline V gives CDR1 SGHTA, CDR2 FQGTGA. There are 14 residues in the CDR3. Written as DNA, the CDR3 is TGTGCCAGCAGCCGGGACAGGGTGTCAGATACGCAGTATTTT. Amino acid sequence: CASSRDRVSDTQYF. The variable domain in full, completed from reference TRBV7-3 and TRBJ2-3, reads GAGVSQTPSNKVTEKGKYVELRCDPISGHTALYWYRQSLGQGPEFLIYFQGTGAADDSGLPNDRFFAVRPEGSVSTLKIQRTERGDSAVYLCASSRDRVSDTQYFGPGTRLTVL.

The chain recombines TRBV5-1 with TRBJ1-3; D gene unclear. The CDR3 totals 16 residues. CDR1 and CDR2 (germline): SGHRS, YFSETQ. Between the trimmed V and J ends, which lost 0 bases and 1 base, there was a span of 11 bases. In DNA, the CDR3 is TGCGCCAGCAGCTTGGATGGGGTTATATCTGGAAACACCATATATTTT. Translated, it gives CASSLDGVISGNTIYF. Full variable domain (outside the CDR3, taken from reference TRBV5-1 and TRBJ1-3): KAGVTQTPRYLIKTRGQQVTLSCSPISGHRSVSWYQQTPGQGLQFLFEYFSETQRNKGNFPGRFSGRQFSNSRSEMNVSTLELGDSALYLCASSLDGVISGNTIYFGEGSWLTVV.

V and J are TRBV4-1 and TRBJ2-3; D is undetermined. V shed 0 bases and J shed 6 bases, with 7 bases lying between them. In germline, CDR1 is MGHRA, CDR2 YSYEKL. CDR3 length: 13 amino acids. The CDR3 spells CASSQDLGDTQYF. DNA for the CDR3: TGCGCCAGCAGCCAAGATCTGGGGGATACGCAGTATTTT.

The genes are TRBV6-6 and TRBJ1-1; D remains ambiguous. The CDR3 covers 13 residues. Per germline, CDR1 MNHNY and CDR2 SVGAGI (reference sequence). V was trimmed by 10 bases and J by 0 bases, leaving 12 bases between them. CDR3 sequence reads: CATLSELNTEAFF. The DNA of the CDR3 is TGTGCCACCCTCAGTGAATTGAACACTGAAGCTTTCTTT.

The CDR3 coding sequence is TGTGCCAGTAGCGATCAGACTTTCAACCCCTATGGCTACACCTTC. It yields the protein CASSDQTFNPYGYTF. The V gene is TRBV19, the J gene TRBJ1-2, with D uncertain. V was clipped by 6 bases and J by 4 bases, with 18 bases between them. The CDR3 is 15 residues long. The V gene's germline CDR1 is LNHDA and CDR2 SQIVND (reference sequence).

The gene calls are TRBV7-6 and TRBJ2-2, with D perhaps matching TRBD2 (6 bases). Germline V CDR1 and CDR2: SGHVS, FNYEAQ. V lost 5 bases, J lost 4 bases, and 14 bases lay in between. The CDR3 sequence is 15 residues long. The CDR3 spells CASSPGESVTGELFF. CDR3 nucleotide sequence: TGTGCCAGCAGCCCGGGGGAGTCGGTCACCGGGGAGCTGTTTTTT.

The rearrangement links TRBV11-2 to TRBJ2-4; D gene uncertain. This CDR3 region has 13 residues. V was cut by 5 bases and J by 6 bases, with 11 bases left in between. Looked up from germline, CDR1 is SGHAT and CDR2 is FQNNGV. CDR3 nucleotides: TGTGCCAGCAGCCCCGTCGGTTCAAACATTCAGTACTTC. Residues: CASSPVGSNIQYF. Supplemented by reference TRBV11-2 and TRBJ2-4, the full variable domain reads EAGVAQSPRYKIIEKRQSVAFWCNPISGHATLYWYQQILGQGPKLLIQFQNNGVVDDSQLPKDRFSAERLKGVDSTLKIQPAKLEDSAVYLCASSPVGSNIQYFGAGTRLSVL.

This clone was seen only a few times. The chain links TRBV7-9 to TRBJ1-1, with D hard to call. CDR1 and CDR2 from the germline V gene are SEHNR and FQNEAQ (reference sequence). The CDR3 covers 12 residues. Trimming cost V 1 base and J 7 bases, with 7 bases left between them. CDR3 DNA sequence: TGTGCCAGCAGCTTAGTTGTATTTGAAGCTTTCTTT. This sequence encodes CASSLVVFEAFF. Full variable domain (remainder filled in from reference TRBV7-9 and TRBJ1-1): DTGVSQNPRHKITKRGQNVTFRCDPISEHNRLYWYRQTLGQGPEFLTYFQNEAQLEKSRLLSDRFSAERPKGSFSTLEIQRTEQGDSAMYLCASSLVVFEAFFGQGTRLTVV.

This chain joins TRBV4-1 and TRBJ2-7; 8 bases are a match to TRBD1. The V gene's germline CDR1 is MGHRA and CDR2 YSYEKL. The CDR3 has 16 residues. Trimming at V came to 0 bases and at J to 4 bases, leaving 8 bases not matched to a gene. The CDR3 DNA reads TGCGCCAGCAGCCAAGATTCTCAGGGGGCGGGTTACGAGCAGTACTTC. This encodes CASSQDSQGAGYEQYF.

The CDR3 sequence is CASSPASTDTQYF. CDR3 DNA sequence: TGTGCCAGCTCACCGGCTAGCACAGATACGCAGTATTTT. The J gene is TRBJ2-3, the V gene TRBV18; D not resolved. The CDR3 loop spans 13 amino acids. V gave up 3 bases and J gave up 0 bases, with 4 bases separating them. The germline V gene encodes CDR1 KGHSH and CDR2 LQKENI.

This chain links TRBV5-4 with TRBJ1-1, with a weak D call TRBD1 (5 bases). CDR3 length equals 14 residues. With 5 bases removed from V and 1 base from J, the gap between germline ends came to 12 bases. Germline loops: CDR1 SGHNT, CDR2 YYREEE (reference sequence). The CDR3 DNA is TGTGCCAGCAGAACCCAGACAGAGAACACTGAAGCTTTCTTT. Translated: CASRTQTENTEAFF.

The genes are TRBV10-2 and TRBJ2-5; D remains ambiguous. The germline gives CDR1 WSHSY, CDR2 SAAADI. CDR3 length: 11 amino acids. Trimming took off 8 bases at V and 4 bases at J, with 8 bases between the two ends. Here the CDR3 reads CASREVETQYF. CDR3 DNA sequence: TGCGCCAGCCGCGAGGTAGAGACCCAGTACTTC.

V and J are TRBV19 and TRBJ2-2, with D unresolved. Germline V gene data show CDR1 as LNHDA and CDR2 as SQIVND (reference sequence). The CDR3 covers 14 residues. Trimming pared 3 bases from V and 2 bases from J, leaving 7 bases between. This CDR3 is CASSIAQNTGELFF. The CDR3 DNA reads as TGTGCCAGTAGTATCGCCCAAAACACCGGGGAGCTGTTTTTT.

The genes are TRBV5-6 and TRBJ2-3; no clear D. Germline values: CDR1 SGHDT, CDR2 YYEEEE. The CDR3 extends over 16 amino acids. Trimming pared 4 bases from V and 1 base from J, leaving 16 bases between. CDR3 sequence: CASSHDFRTGTDTQYF. The CDR3 coding sequence is TGTGCCAGCAGCCACGACTTCCGAACAGGCACAGATACGCAGTATTTT. The full variable domain, rest sourced from reference TRBV5-6 and TRBJ2-3, is DAGVTQSPTHLIKTRGQQVTLRCSPKSGHDTVSWYQQALGQGPQFIFQYYEEEERQRGNFPDRFSGHQFPNYSSELNVNALLLGDSALYLCASSHDFRTGTDTQYFGPGTRLTVL.

The V and J genes are TRBV25-1 and TRBJ2-2; D is perhaps TRBD2 (6 bases). CDR3 length equals 12 residues. V was pared by 5 bases and J by 5 bases, with 6 bases between. The germline CDR1 and CDR2 sequences are MGHDK and SYGVNS. The CDR3 DNA sequence: TGTGCCAGCAGTCGGGGGACCGGGGAGCTGTTTTTT. This sequence encodes CASSRGTGELFF.

The chain recombines TRBV5-1 with TRBJ2-7; the match to TRBD1 covers 8 bases. The CDR3 runs to 15 residues. Germline CDR1 is SGHRS and CDR2 is YFSETQ. Losses at the gene ends were 4 bases for V and 3 bases for J; bases not matched to a gene: 9. The DNA for the CDR3 is TGCGCCAGCAGCCCCGGACAGGGATTGAGCTACGAGCAGTACTTC. Protein product: CASSPGQGLSYEQYF.

V gene TRBV5-4 combines with J gene TRBJ2-7; possibly TRBD2 for D (6 bases). CDR3 length equals 15 residues. Trimming took 3 bases from V and 0 from J, leaving 13 bases between them. Per germline, CDR1 SGHNT and CDR2 YYREEE (reference sequence). CDR3 bases: TGTGCCAGCAGCTCGTCGGGACTCCACTCCTACGAGCAGTACTTC. Its protein product is CASSSSGLHSYEQYF.

The chain recombines TRBV6-1 with TRBJ2-3; 7 nucleotides agree with TRBD1. The CDR3 has 14 residues. The V gene end was trimmed by 8 bases and the J gene end by 0 bases; junction bases not matched to a gene: 5. Germline values: CDR1 MNHNS, CDR2 SASEGT. CDR3 nucleotide sequence: TGTGCCAGCTTACTACAGGGGAGCACAGATACGCAGTATTTT. Protein sequence: CASLLQGSTDTQYF.